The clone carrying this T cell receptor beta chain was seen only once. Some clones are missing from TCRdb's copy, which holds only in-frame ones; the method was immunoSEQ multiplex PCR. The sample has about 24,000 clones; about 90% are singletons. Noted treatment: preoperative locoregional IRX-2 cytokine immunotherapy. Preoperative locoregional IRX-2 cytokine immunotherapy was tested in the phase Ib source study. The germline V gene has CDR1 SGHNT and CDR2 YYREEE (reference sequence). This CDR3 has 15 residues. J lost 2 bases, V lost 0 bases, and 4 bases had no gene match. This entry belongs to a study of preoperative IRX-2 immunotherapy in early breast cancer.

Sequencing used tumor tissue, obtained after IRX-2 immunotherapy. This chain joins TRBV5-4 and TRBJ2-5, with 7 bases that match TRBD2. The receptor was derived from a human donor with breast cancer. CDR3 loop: CASSLGGGKQETQYF. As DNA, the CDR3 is TGTGCCAGCAGCTTGGGGGGGGGAAAACAAGAGACCCAGTACTTC.